This TCR beta chain is from a study of PD-1 blockade in classical Hodgkin lymphoma. For the study at large: Nivolumab 3 mg/kg was given intravenously every 2 weeks.

Remarks on this clone: Antigen specificity is unknown.

Patients all relapsed after autologous stem cell transplantation, and there was variation in brentuximab vedotin exposure. Study-level results: Later analyses included only patients treated at least 1 year post-ASCT. It was among complete responders that baseline diversity resembled that of newly diagnosed patients. Only CD4+ TCR diversity, not CD8+, had risen significantly by C4D1.

Only in-frame clones appear in the TCRdb table, and some are missing; sequencing was by immunoSEQ multiplex PCR. The data contain about 98,000 clones, 92% of them singletons. The receptor comes from a human donor with classical Hodgkin lymphoma. The specimen was peripheral blood mononuclear cells (PBMCs), collected at baseline.

The CDR3 DNA sequence: TGTGCCGGGACCATAATGGGGGCAGGGGCCTCCTACGAGCAGTACTTC. Its protein product is CAGTIMGAGASYEQYF. V is TRBV30 and J is TRBJ2-7; maybe TRBD1 (6 bases). Trimming left V 8 bases short and J 0 bases short, with 23 bases between. This CDR3 has 16 residues. CDR1 is GTSNPN and CDR2 is SVGIG in the germline V gene (reference sequence). Drawing the rest from reference TRBV30 and TRBJ2-7, the complete variable domain is SQTIHQWPATLVQPVGSPLSLECTVEGTSNPNLYWYRQAAGRGLQLLFYSVGIGQISSEVPQNLSASRPQDRQFILSSKKLLLSDSGFYLCAGTIMGAGASYEQYFGPGTRLTVT.